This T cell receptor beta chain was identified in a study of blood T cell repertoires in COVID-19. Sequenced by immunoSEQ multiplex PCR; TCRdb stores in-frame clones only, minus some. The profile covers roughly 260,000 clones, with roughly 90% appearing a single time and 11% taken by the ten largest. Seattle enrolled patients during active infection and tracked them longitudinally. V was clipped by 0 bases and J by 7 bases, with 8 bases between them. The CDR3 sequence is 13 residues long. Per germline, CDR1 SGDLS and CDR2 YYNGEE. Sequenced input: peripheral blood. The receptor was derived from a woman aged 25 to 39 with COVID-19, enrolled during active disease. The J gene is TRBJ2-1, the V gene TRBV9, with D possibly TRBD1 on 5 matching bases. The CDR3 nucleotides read TGTGCCAGCAGCGTAGGCAGGGCGAATGAGCAGTTCTTC. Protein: CASSVGRANEQFF.